Below, 17 T cell receptor beta chains from the same sample are listed, as sequenced in a study of OX40 agonist ivuxolimab in advanced cancers. Produced via immunoSEQ multiplex PCR; TCRdb's table is partial and in-frame only. The sample holds 37,000 or so clones, about 88% seen once. The starting material was CD4+ or CD8+ T cells sorted from blood, obtained in a trial of the OX40 agonist ivuxolimab. Receptors originate from an adult with an advanced solid tumor such as melanoma, head and neck, liver or kidney cancer.

The V gene is TRBV9, the J gene TRBJ1-2; D is uncertain. The germline V gene has CDR1 SGDLS and CDR2 YYNGEE. Trimming cost V 0 bases and J 0 bases, with 9 bases left between them. CDR3 length: 15 amino acids. Here the CDR3 reads CASSVVGGANYGYTF. The DNA of the CDR3 is TGTGCCAGCAGCGTAGTCGGCGGAGCTAACTATGGCTACACCTTC.

The V gene is TRBV19, the J gene TRBJ2-1, with 8 bases that match TRBD1. Germline V gene data show CDR1 as LNHDA and CDR2 as SQIVND (reference sequence). Losses at the gene ends were 4 bases for V and 6 bases for J; bases not matched to a gene: 5. The CDR3 has 14 amino acids. The CDR3 sequence is CASSTIDRGNEQFF. The CDR3 DNA is TGTGCCAGTAGTACAATCGACAGGGGCAATGAGCAGTTCTTC.

The chain employs TRBV9 and TRBJ2-7; 9 bases align to TRBD1. The CDR3 extends over 14 amino acids. V was clipped by 3 bases and J by 6 bases; unmatched bases: 7. Per germline, CDR1 SGDLS and CDR2 YYNGEE. In DNA, the CDR3 is TGTGCCAGCAGCGCCACAGGGGGCTCTACCGAGCAGTACTTC. Protein product: CASSATGGSTEQYF.

V usage is TRBV10-3 and J usage is TRBJ2-1; 9 positions agree with TRBD1. Germline CDR1 and CDR2: ENHRY and SYGVKD. The CDR3 spans 13 residues. The J segment lost 10 bases and the V segment lost 8 bases, leaving 9 bases of the junction unmatched. CDR3 coding DNA: TGTGCCATCGAGGAACAGGGGGCGGTAGAGCAGTTCTTC. Translated, it gives CAIEEQGAVEQFF.

The V gene is TRBV7-9, the J gene TRBJ2-1; 11 bases match TRBD2. The germline gives CDR1 SEHNR, CDR2 FQNEAQ (reference sequence). CDR3 length equals 17 residues. V was pared by 3 bases and J by 5 bases, with 9 bases of the junction left unmatched. The DNA of the CDR3 is TGTGCCAGCAGCTTGCCCCTCGGGACTAGCGGAAACAATGAGCAGTTCTTC. As protein: CASSLPLGTSGNNEQFF.

The genes are TRBV23-1 and TRBJ2-2; 7 positions agree with TRBD1. TRBV23-1 is labeled an ORF, and its function is uncertain. After removal of 9 bases from V and 1 base from J, the junction contained 8 bases not matched to a gene. The length of the CDR3 is 15 residues. CDR3 region: CARRGQIKNTGELFF. CDR3 nucleotides: TGCGCCAGGAGGGGACAGATAAAGAACACCGGGGAGCTGTTTTTT.

In this sample, this clone turned up a few times. An end of the junction does not agree with germline; a read error may underlie this. J is TRBJ1-1 and V is TRBV7-8; possible D gene TRBD1, 5 bases. Per the germline V gene, CDR1 is SGHVS and CDR2 is FQNEAQ. The CDR3 sequence is 15 residues long. Here the CDR3 reads CASSQEWQGYTEAFF. The CDR3, as DNA: TGCGCCAGCAGCCAAGAGTGGCAGGGCTACACTGAAGCTTTCTTT.

This clone is medium-sized (0.01 to 0.1%) in the sample. The chain is built from TRBV4-2 and TRBJ2-3; 10 nucleotides match TRBD2. Per the germline V gene, CDR1 is LGHNA and CDR2 is YNFKEQ. CDR3 length equals 13 residues. The ends lost 5 bases at V and 14 bases at J; junction bases unmatched: 10. The CDR3 nucleotides are TGTGCCAGCAGCTATACCCTAGCGGGGGAGGGGTATTTT. It specifies CASSYTLAGEGYF.

There are a few counts of this clone. The rearrangement links TRBV27 to TRBJ2-7; maybe TRBD1 (5 bases). The CDR3 loop spans 16 amino acids. Germline-derived CDR1 and CDR2 are MNHEY and SMNVEV (reference sequence). With 6 bases removed from V and 4 bases from J, the gap between germline ends came to 22 bases. The CDR3 reads CASSFLGHTGPYEQYF. The CDR3 DNA is TGTGCCAGCAGCTTTCTGGGGCACACCGGCCCATACGAGCAGTACTTC.

The chain is built from TRBV10-2 and TRBJ1-2, with D unresolved. CDR3 size: 15 residues. Trimming removed 2 bases at V and 4 bases at J, with 14 bases between. CDR1 is WSHSY, CDR2 SAAADI, per germline. The CDR3 loop is CASSELAGSGYGYTF. The CDR3 coding sequence is TGCGCCAGCAGTGAGCTAGCGGGGTCCGGCTATGGCTACACCTTC.

The V call is TRBV7-5, the J call TRBJ2-7; the table calls TRBD2, which could not be checked here. TRBV7-5 is an annotated pseudogene. CDR3 length equals 12 residues. CDR3 DNA: TGTGCCAGCAGCTTGGAGTGGTCCGAGCAGTACTTC. Its translation is CASSLEWSEQYF.

The chain joins TRBV4-3 to TRBJ1-2, with no clear D. The V end was cut by 1 base, the J end by 1 base, with 7 bases between. The CDR3 covers 14 residues. Germline CDR1 reads LGHNA; CDR2 reads YSLEER. The CDR3 DNA reads TGCGCCAGCAGCCAAGGATCCGGTAACTATGGCTACACCTTC. It yields the protein CASSQGSGNYGYTF.

This clone occurred a few times. This chain connects TRBV30 to TRBJ1-5; D remains unclear. CDR1 and CDR2 from the germline V gene are GTSNPN and SVGIG (reference sequence). V was shortened by 1 base and J by 1 base, with 8 bases between the two germline ends. CDR3 length equals 14 residues. The CDR3 here is CAWSARRSNQPQHF. DNA of the CDR3: TGTGCCTGGAGTGCCCGAAGGAGCAATCAGCCCCAGCATTTT.

The rearrangement uses TRBV6-1 and TRBJ1-5; a weak D match, TRBD1 (5 bases). The CDR3 runs to 16 residues. Trimming removed 1 base from V and 2 bases from J, with 12 bases in between. The germline V gene has CDR1 MNHNS and CDR2 SASEGT. CDR3 residues: CASSEVEGQRNQPQHF. Here the CDR3 DNA reads TGTGCCAGCAGTGAAGTTGAGGGGCAGCGCAATCAGCCCCAGCATTTT.

This clone was detected once. The V and J genes are TRBV29-1 and TRBJ1-2; D unclear. The V and J ends lost 3 bases and 8 bases respectively, with 10 bases between them. The germline V gene encodes CDR1 SQVTM and CDR2 ANQGSEA. This CDR3 is built from 11 residues. CDR3 region: CSVDSGRGYTF. The CDR3 DNA follows: TGCAGCGTTGATTCGGGCAGAGGCTACACCTTC.

The genes are TRBV7-9 and TRBJ1-6; 10 bases are a match to TRBD1. V shed 5 bases, J shed 8 bases, and the junction held 6 bases outside the gene matches. The CDR3 is 15 residues long. CDR1 is SEHNR, CDR2 FQNEAQ, per germline (reference sequence). CDR3 in amino acids: CASSERDRGYSPLHF. CDR3 nucleotides: TGTGCCAGCAGCGAAAGGGACAGGGGATATTCACCCCTCCACTTT.

The chain couples TRBV19 to TRBJ2-7; D is uncertain. The ends were cut back, 3 bases at V and 0 bases at J, with 9 bases in the middle. The CDR3 covers 14 residues. The germline V gene has CDR1 LNHDA and CDR2 SQIVND (reference sequence). As DNA, the CDR3 is TGTGCCAGTAGTATTTCGCACGGCTCCTACGAGCAGTACTTC. This gives the protein CASSISHGSYEQYF.